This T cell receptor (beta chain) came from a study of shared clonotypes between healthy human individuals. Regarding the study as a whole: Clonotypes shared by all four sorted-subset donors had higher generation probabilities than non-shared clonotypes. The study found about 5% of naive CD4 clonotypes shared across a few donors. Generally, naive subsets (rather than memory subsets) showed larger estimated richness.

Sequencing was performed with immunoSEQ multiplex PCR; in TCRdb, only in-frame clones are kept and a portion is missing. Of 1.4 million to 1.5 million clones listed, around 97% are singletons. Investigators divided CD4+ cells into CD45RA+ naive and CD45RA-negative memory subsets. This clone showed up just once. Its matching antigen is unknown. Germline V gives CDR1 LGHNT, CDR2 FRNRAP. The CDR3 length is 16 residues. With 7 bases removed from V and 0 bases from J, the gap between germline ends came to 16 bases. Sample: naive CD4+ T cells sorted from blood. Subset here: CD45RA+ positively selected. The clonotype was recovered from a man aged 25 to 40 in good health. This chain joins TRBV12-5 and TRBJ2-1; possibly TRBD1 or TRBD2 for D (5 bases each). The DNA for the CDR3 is TGTGCTAGTGCCCAACGGGGCTTTCCCTCCTACAATGAGCAGTTCTTC. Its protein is CASAQRGFPSYNEQFF.